These 21 T cell receptor beta chains share one sample of origin, sequenced in a study of PD-L1 blockade in urothelial cancer. The method was immunoSEQ multiplex PCR; TCRdb's version includes in-frame clones alone and lacks a portion of them. The repertoire holds around 40,000 clones, with approximately 40% as singletons. The sample in question was tumor tissue, obtained before atezolizumab (anti-PD-L1) treatment. Receptor source: a man in his fifties or sixties with urothelial cancer.

The chain is built from TRBV9 and TRBJ2-1, with TRBD2 matching over 11 bases. There are 17 residues in the CDR3. V lost 5 bases to trimming and J lost 9 bases; unmatched junction nucleotides: 16. Germline V gene data show CDR1 as SGDLS and CDR2 as YYNGEE. This chain's CDR3 is CASSEALLTSGTTEQFF. DNA of the CDR3: TGTGCCAGCAGTGAAGCGCTTCTGACTAGCGGGACTACTGAGCAGTTCTTC.

This clone was observed a few times. The gene calls are TRBV6-8 and TRBJ2-7, with 9 bases that match TRBD1. The length of the CDR3 is 16 residues. The germline CDR1 and CDR2 sequences are MNHGY and SAAAGT. The V and J ends lost 5 bases and 7 bases, in that order; junction bases with no gene match: 15. The CDR3 spells CASSAPRTGALGEQYF. CDR3 DNA sequence: TGTGCCAGCAGTGCCCCCCGGACAGGGGCCTTGGGTGAGCAGTACTTC.

This clone was detected a few times. This rearrangement joins TRBV5-1 to TRBJ1-4; D not certain. V gave up 6 bases and J gave up 4 bases, with 16 bases separating them. The length of the CDR3 is 15 residues. The germline CDR1 and CDR2 sequences are SGHRS and YFSETQ. The CDR3 DNA follows: TGCGCCAGCAACCCTCCCCGGGTCTGTAATGAAAAACTGTTTTTT. This translates into CASNPPRVCNEKLFF.

This clone showed up many times. The rearrangement joins TRBV11-3 to TRBJ2-3, with D tentatively TRBD2 (6 bases). V gave up 6 bases and J gave up 0 bases, with 13 bases separating them. Looked up from germline, CDR1 is SGHNT and CDR2 is YENEEA. The CDR3 runs to 15 residues. In nucleotides, the CDR3 is TGTGCCAGCAGTACTAGCTATCTCAGCACAGATACGCAGTATTTT. Protein product: CASSTSYLSTDTQYF.

In this sample, this clone turned up a few times. The chain recombines TRBV14 with TRBJ2-5, with TRBD2 matching 8 bases. This CDR3 comprises 17 residues. Germline V gene sequence: CDR1 SGHDN, CDR2 FVKESK. Trimming took 1 base from V and 4 from J; bases not matched to a gene: 11. Here the CDR3 reads CASSQGRSGGLGETQYF. The CDR3, as DNA: TGTGCCAGCAGCCAAGGTCGGTCGGGGGGGCTTGGAGAGACCCAGTACTTC.

V is TRBV25-1 and J is TRBJ1-1; no definite D call. Germline-derived CDR1 and CDR2 are MGHDK and SYGVNS. The CDR3 has 14 amino acids. Trimming pared 8 bases from V and 0 bases from J, leaving 13 bases between. As DNA, the CDR3 is TGTGCCAGCGGGCCCTCCGGGTTGAACACTGAAGCTTTCTTT. Translation: CASGPSGLNTEAFF.

The chain carries TRBV30 and TRBJ2-7; TRBD1 might be the D (6 bases). The V and J ends lost 4 bases and 6 bases respectively, with 19 bases between them. Germline assignment: CDR1 GTSNPN and CDR2 SVGIG (reference sequence). The CDR3 is 14 residues long. Written as DNA, the CDR3 is TGTGCCTGGAAGACTACAGGGTTATCGAGCGAGCAGTACTTC. Protein: CAWKTTGLSSEQYF.

This chain uses TRBV6-8 with TRBJ1-6; TRBD1 agrees at 8 bases. V was pared by 2 bases and J by 7 bases, with 10 bases of the junction left unmatched. CDR1 is MNHGY, CDR2 SAAAGT, per germline. The CDR3 spans 17 residues. The CDR3 nucleotides read TGTGCCAGCAGTTACAGATTCCGGACAGGGAGCAATTCACCCCTCCACTTT. Translating it yields CASSYRFRTGSNSPLHF.

The chain combines TRBV9 with TRBJ2-3; D remains ambiguous. In germline, CDR1 is SGDLS, CDR2 YYNGEE. The CDR3 runs to 15 residues. V was clipped by 0 bases and J by 6 bases, with 14 bases between them. The CDR3 region is CASSVAGYTSDTQYF. Here the CDR3 DNA reads TGTGCCAGCAGCGTAGCAGGATACACATCGGATACGCAGTATTTT.

This chain links TRBV7-5 with TRBJ1-4; TRBD1 is the table's D call and was not checked against the DNA. TRBV7-5 is assigned pseudogene status. The CDR3 is made up of 16 amino acids. CDR3 DNA sequence: TGTGCCAGCAGCTTAGGCAGGGTCCTAACTAATGAAAAACTGTTTTTT. Encoded protein: CASSLGRVLTNEKLFF.

This clone has a handful of counts. V is TRBV1 and J is TRBJ1-2. TRBV1 is deemed a pseudogene. The CDR3 totals 15 residues. This chain's CDR3 is CASSQDSGRNLGYIF. CDR3 DNA: TGCGCTAGCAGCCAAGATTCGGGGCGGAATTTGGGCTACATCTTC.

By share, this clone counts as large (0.1 to 1%). V is TRBV4-1 and J is TRBJ2-7; D gene ambiguous. The CDR3 loop spans 15 amino acids. From germline, CDR1 is MGHRA and CDR2 YSYEKL. V lost 0 bases to trimming and J lost 2 bases, with 11 bases between them. For the CDR3, the DNA is TGCGCCAGCAGCCAAGACAGGCAGAACCCCTACGAGCAGTACTTC. Translating gives CASSQDRQNPYEQYF.

This chain connects TRBV29-1 to TRBJ1-1, with TRBD1 identical over 7 bases. Germline CDR1 is SQVTM and CDR2 is ANQGSEA. The ends lost 1 base at V and 0 bases at J; junction bases unmatched: 2. This CDR3 has 14 amino acids. Written as DNA, the CDR3 is TGCAGCGTTGAAGGGGACAGAATGAACACTGAAGCTTTCTTT. It yields the protein CSVEGDRMNTEAFF.

This clone showed up just a few times. This chain joins TRBV11-3 and TRBJ1-4; 8 nucleotides align to TRBD1. The V gene's germline CDR1 is SGHNT and CDR2 YENEEA. The ends lost 6 bases at V and 7 bases at J; junction bases unmatched: 7. CDR3 length equals 14 residues. The chain's CDR3 is CASSRSTGAEKLFF. The CDR3 coding sequence is TGTGCCAGCAGTCGCTCGACAGGGGCTGAAAAACTGTTTTTT.

Only a few counts were recorded for this clone. The chain has TRBV28 and TRBJ1-2, with 10 bases aligning to TRBD1. Losses at the gene ends were 6 bases for V and 4 bases for J; bases not matched to a gene: 5. The CDR3 runs to 14 residues. Germline V CDR1 and CDR2: MDHEN, SYDVKM. This chain's CDR3 is CASRETGGSYGYTF. In DNA form, the CDR3 reads TGTGCCAGCAGGGAGACAGGGGGCTCCTATGGCTACACCTTC.

This clone has a single count. CDR3 sequence reads: CASSPGTGGYQETQYF. The CDR3 nucleotides are TGCGCCAGCAGCCCGGGGACAGGGGGGTACCAAGAGACCCAGTACTTC. The rearrangement uses TRBV5-1 and TRBJ2-5; TRBD1 agrees at 11 bases. Unmatched junction bases numbered 5, after V lost 4 bases and J lost 0 bases. CDR1 and CDR2 from the germline V gene are SGHRS and YFSETQ. The CDR3 sequence is 16 residues long.

The J gene is TRBJ2-2, the V gene TRBV1. TRBV1 is tagged as a pseudogene. The CDR3 loop spans 15 amino acids. The CDR3 DNA sequence: TGCGCCAGCAGCCTCGGAGGGGGGAACACCGGGGAGCTGTTTTTT. Its protein product is CASSLGGGNTGELFF.

CDR3 protein: CASSRPGRHYEQYF. The CDR3 DNA is TGTGCCAGTAGCCGCCCCGGACGGCATTACGAGCAGTACTTC. The chain recombines TRBV19 with TRBJ2-7; no firm D call. This CDR3 has 14 amino acids. V was clipped by 6 bases and J by 4 bases, with 16 bases between them. Germline V lookup: CDR1 LNHDA, CDR2 SQIVND (reference sequence).

The sample holds a few counts of this clone. The chain is built from TRBV19 and TRBJ1-3; D may be TRBD1 (6 bases). This CDR3 has 14 residues. V lost 8 bases and J 2 bases, leaving 13 bases between the germline ends. Germline-derived CDR1 and CDR2 are LNHDA and SQIVND (reference sequence). CDR3 residues: CASLQAGAGNTIYF. CDR3 nucleotides: TGTGCCAGTCTCCAGGCAGGGGCTGGAAACACCATATATTTT.

This chain joins TRBV6-8 and TRBJ1-1; 8 bases fit TRBD1. With 7 bases clipped from V and 1 base from J, the junction kept 8 bases outside the gene matches. The length of the CDR3 is 15 residues. CDR1 is MNHGY and CDR2 is SAAAGT in the germline V gene. In DNA, the CDR3 is TGTGCCAGCAACCTGGACAGGGTGCGGAACACTGAAGCTTTCTTT. It encodes CASNLDRVRNTEAFF.

The chain recombines TRBV29-1 with TRBJ2-7; 9 positions match TRBD1. The CDR3 consists of 12 residues. With V trimmed by 6 bases and J by 3 bases, 3 bases remained unmatched. The germline V gene encodes CDR1 SQVTM and CDR2 ANQGSEA. CDR3 coding DNA: TGCAGCGTGCGACAGGGGGTCTACGAGCAGTACTTC. Protein product: CSVRQGVYEQYF.